The 30 T cell receptor beta chains presented below share a single source sample, sequenced in a study of cytomegalovirus exposure and HLA in healthy donors. Vbeta (60) and Jbeta (13) primers were used in the PCR. The repertoire was sequenced with immunoSEQ multiplex PCR; TCRdb's copy has only in-frame clones and lacks some. The sample includes just over 150,000 clones, around 80% of them seen just once. The material sequenced was PBMCs. These receptors came from a male donor in good health and CMV-seropositive.

This clone was seen once. This sample also contains other DNA sequences that code for the same CDR3. The chain carries TRBV27 and TRBJ2-7; 11 nucleotides match TRBD1. The CDR3 has 14 amino acids. V lost 6 bases to trimming and J lost 3 bases; unmatched junction nucleotides: 4. The germline V gene encodes CDR1 MNHEY and CDR2 SMNVEV (reference sequence). The CDR3 protein is CASSPGTGGYEQYF. CDR3 bases: TGTGCCAGCAGCCCCGGGACAGGGGGCTACGAGCAGTACTTC.

The V call is TRBV5-6, the J call TRBJ2-5, with a possible D match to TRBD2 (6 bases). The length of the CDR3 is 14 residues. The germline CDR1 and CDR2 sequences are SGHDT and YYEEEE. Trimming removed 3 bases at V and 5 bases at J, with 14 bases between. CDR3 sequence reads: CASSSEGRQETQYF. The CDR3, as DNA: TGTGCCAGCAGCTCGGAGGGAAGACAGGAGACCCAGTACTTC.

The chain is built from TRBV29-1 and TRBJ1-3, with no clear D. V was pared by 0 bases and J by 4 bases, with 13 bases between. This CDR3 is 15 amino acids long. Germline values: CDR1 SQVTM, CDR2 ANQGSEA. DNA of the CDR3: TGCAGCGTTGAAGAAAGGTGGACTGTAGGAAACACCATATATTTT. Amino acids: CSVEERWTVGNTIYF.

CDR3 nucleotide sequence: TGTGCCATCAGTGAGCCCACCACTCTCAGACTAGTGGGTACTTTTAATGAGCAGTTCTTC. Encoded protein: CAISEPTTLRLVGTFNEQFF. V is TRBV10-3 and J is TRBJ2-1, with D maybe TRBD2 (6 bases). This CDR3 contains 20 residues. Looked up from germline, CDR1 is ENHRY and CDR2 is SYGVKD. Trimming took 2 bases from V and 7 from J, leaving 30 bases between them.

The chain links TRBV19 to TRBJ1-6; no clear D gene. Germline CDR1 reads LNHDA; CDR2 reads SQIVND (reference sequence). The CDR3 is made up of 15 amino acids. The germline V and J ends were trimmed by 4 bases and 3 bases, with 10 bases remaining between them. The DNA for the CDR3 is TGTGCCAGTAGTAAGGAGGGCAGCTATAATTCACCCCTCCACTTT. It specifies CASSKEGSYNSPLHF.

The CDR3 loop is CASSQDPFAERYSPLHF. In DNA, the CDR3 is TGCGCCAGCAGCCAAGATCCATTCGCGGAGAGATATTCACCCCTCCACTTT. V gene TRBV4-1 combines with J gene TRBJ1-6; no reliable D call. Germline lookup yields CDR1 MGHRA and CDR2 YSYEKL. V dropped 0 bases and J dropped 8 bases, with 17 bases sitting between them. CDR3 length: 17 residues.

The chain recombines TRBV4-1 with TRBJ1-6; no definite D call. Germline V gene data show CDR1 as MGHRA and CDR2 as YSYEKL. The CDR3 consists of 16 residues. V was pared by 0 bases and J by 4 bases, with 10 bases between. CDR3 amino acids: CASSQDRGGYNSPLHF. The CDR3 nucleotides read TGCGCCAGCAGCCAAGATCGGGGAGGGTATAATTCACCCCTCCACTTT.

This clone was counted once. This chain connects TRBV7-3 to TRBJ2-1; 12 bases agree with TRBD2. The CDR3 runs to 15 residues. CDR1 SGHTA and CDR2 FQGTGA come from the germline V gene. J gave up 9 bases and V 5 bases, and 8 bases lay outside the gene matches. CDR3 in amino acids: CASSPMTSGSGEQFF. CDR3 DNA sequence: TGTGCCAGCAGCCCCATGACTAGCGGGAGTGGTGAGCAGTTCTTC.

This clone was seen only a few times. The rearrangement uses TRBV30 and TRBJ1-1; 8 bases are shared with TRBD1. J gave up 6 bases and V 1 base, and 7 bases lay outside the gene matches. The CDR3 is 14 amino acids. Germline CDR1 reads GTSNPN; CDR2 reads SVGIG (reference sequence). Written as DNA, the CDR3 is TGTGCCTGGAGTGGTGGACAGGGAGTACCTGAAGCTTTCTTT. Encoded protein: CAWSGGQGVPEAFF. Complete variable domain (other parts from reference TRBV30 and TRBJ1-1): SQTIHQWPATLVQPVGSPLSLECTVEGTSNPNLYWYRQAAGRGLQLLFYSVGIGQISSEVPQNLSASRPQDRQFILSSKKLLLSDSGFYLCAWSGGQGVPEAFFGQGTRLTVV.

This clone was seen a few times. The chain links TRBV29-1 to TRBJ2-1; D remains ambiguous. V was pared by 1 base and J by 14 bases, with 12 bases between. Germline V gene lookup returns CDR1 SQVTM and CDR2 ANQGSEA. CDR3 length: 11 amino acids. The CDR3 coding sequence is TGCAGCGTTGAAGCCCAAGACACAGAGTTCTTC. It codes for CSVEAQDTEFF.

The chain links TRBV5-1 to TRBJ2-7; 7 bases map to TRBD1. This CDR3 has 13 residues. After removal of 4 bases from V and 2 bases from J, the junction contained 3 bases not matched to a gene. Germline loops: CDR1 SGHRS, CDR2 YFSETQ. CDR3 residues: CASSVGTAYEQYF. As DNA, the CDR3 is TGCGCCAGCAGCGTCGGGACAGCCTACGAGCAGTACTTC.

The chain links TRBV21-1 to TRBJ1-4; the table's D gene call, TRBD1, was not cross checked with the DNA. TRBV21-1 constitutes a pseudogene. CDR3 length equals 15 residues. This CDR3 is CASTPDRRIVKKLFF. The CDR3 DNA reads TGTGCCAGCACCCCAGACAGGCGGATAGTGAAAAAACTGTTTTTT.

Details on this clone: The junction does not match germline at one end; this may be a read error. The CDR3 reads CASSLRTAGSTGELFF. DNA of the CDR3: TGTGCTAGCAGCTTACGGACAGCCGGAAGCACCGGGGAGCTGTTTTTT. This chain links TRBV7-7 with TRBJ2-2; a weak D match, TRBD1 (6 bases). Germline V lookup: CDR1 SSHAT, CDR2 FNYEAQ (reference sequence). The CDR3 length is 16 residues.

J is TRBJ1-1 and V is TRBV14; 8 positions agree with TRBD1. This CDR3 contains 15 residues. Germline V gene data show CDR1 as SGHDN and CDR2 as FVKESK. The trim removed 0 bases at V and 7 bases at J, leaving 7 bases unmatched. CDR3 DNA sequence: TGTGCCAGCAGCCAAGAGGGGACAGGAGCCCGTGAAGCTTTCTTT. Translated: CASSQEGTGAREAFF.

Only one count was recorded for this clone. V usage is TRBV5-6 and J usage is TRBJ1-2, with D maybe TRBD1 (5 bases). The CDR3 length is 11 residues. CDR1 and CDR2 from the germline V gene are SGHDT and YYEEEE. V shed 2 bases and J shed 12 bases, with 11 bases lying between them. For the CDR3, the DNA is TGTGCCAGCAGCTTCGGACAAGCCGACACCTTC. Encoded protein: CASSFGQADTF.

The rearrangement joins TRBV7-9 to TRBJ1-6, with TRBD1 matching over 7 bases. Germline trimming cut 5 bases from V and 10 bases from J; bases unmatched to any gene: 8. Germline V lookup: CDR1 SEHNR, CDR2 FQNEAQ (reference sequence). The CDR3 has 14 amino acids. CDR3 sequence reads: CASSPTGVGSPLHF. The CDR3, as DNA: TGTGCCAGCAGCCCAACAGGGGTAGGGTCACCCCTCCACTTT.

The rearrangement links TRBV27 to TRBJ2-7; 10 bases are shared with TRBD1. Germline values: CDR1 MNHEY, CDR2 SMNVEV (reference sequence). The J segment lost 4 bases and the V segment lost 7 bases, leaving 10 bases of the junction unmatched. The CDR3 loop spans 15 amino acids. CDR3 DNA: TGTGCCAGCATCCGGGACAGGGGATCGTTATACGAGCAGTACTTC. Residues: CASIRDRGSLYEQYF.

The chain recombines TRBV7-9 with TRBJ2-7; 8 positions match TRBD1. This CDR3 has 14 amino acids. V trimming: 8 bases; J trimming: 2 bases; junction bases outside the gene matches: 8. Per the germline V gene, CDR1 is SEHNR and CDR2 is FQNEAQ (reference sequence). The CDR3 sequence is CASGRTGSAYEQYF. The CDR3 DNA follows: TGTGCCAGCGGCCGGACAGGGTCAGCCTACGAGCAGTACTTC. Variable domain in full (rest from reference TRBV7-9 and TRBJ2-7): DTGVSQNPRHKITKRGQNVTFRCDPISEHNRLYWYRQTLGQGPEFLTYFQNEAQLEKSRLLSDRFSAERPKGSFSTLEIQRTEQGDSAMYLCASGRTGSAYEQYFGPGTRLTVT.

The J gene is TRBJ2-3, the V gene TRBV29-1; D remains ambiguous. This CDR3 is 13 amino acids long. V dropped 4 bases and J dropped 0 bases, with 8 bases sitting between them. Germline V CDR1 and CDR2: SQVTM, ANQGSEA. This chain's CDR3 is CSVGAGSTDTQYF. In DNA form, the CDR3 reads TGCAGCGTTGGGGCAGGAAGCACAGATACGCAGTATTTT.

The rearrangement links TRBV7-6 to TRBJ2-1; 8 bases agree with TRBD2. V shed 4 bases and J 8 bases; nucleotides not matched to a gene: 7. Germline lookup yields CDR1 SGHVS and CDR2 FNYEAQ. This CDR3 contains 14 residues. The CDR3 region has the DNA TGTGCCAGCAGCTCCAGCGGGAGTGGGGATGAGCAGTTCTTC. Translation: CASSSSGSGDEQFF.

The rearrangement uses TRBV5-1 and TRBJ2-7; 14 nucleotides align to TRBD2. Losses at the gene ends were 4 bases for V and 6 bases for J; bases not matched to a gene: 3. This CDR3 comprises 14 residues. CDR1 and CDR2 from the germline V gene are SGHRS and YFSETQ. CDR3 amino acids: CASSPGLAGGEQYF. As DNA, the CDR3 is TGCGCCAGCAGCCCCGGACTAGCGGGAGGCGAGCAGTACTTC.

The chain is built from TRBV7-2 and TRBJ2-1; D may be TRBD2 (5 bases). This CDR3 comprises 16 residues. Trimming removed 1 base from V and 2 bases from J, with 12 bases in between. Germline V gene data show CDR1 as SGHTA and CDR2 as FQGNSA. Written as DNA, the CDR3 is TGTGCCAGCAGCTTAGGCACTAGACCTCCCTACAATGAGCAGTTCTTC. It translates to CASSLGTRPPYNEQFF.

Concerning this clone itself: The identical CDR3 is also encoded by other nucleotide sequences in the sample. The chain recombines TRBV7-9 with TRBJ2-7; 7 positions match TRBD1. The CDR3 extends over 14 amino acids. Germline CDR1 SEHNR, CDR2 FQNEAQ (reference sequence). With V trimmed by 5 bases and J by 1 base, 5 bases remained unmatched. The CDR3 region has the DNA TGTGCCAGCAGCCCACGGGACAGTTCCTACGAGCAGTACTTC. Its translation: CASSPRDSSYEQYF.

This clone was seen only a few times. The chain is built from TRBV5-4 and TRBJ1-1, with 8 bases identical to TRBD1. Germline V gene data show CDR1 as SGHNT and CDR2 as YYREEE (reference sequence). Germline trimming cut 3 bases from V and 4 bases from J; bases unmatched to any gene: 2. The CDR3 has 13 residues. Here the CDR3 DNA reads TGTGCCAGCAGCTCCACAGGGGGCACTGAAGCTTTCTTT. It translates to CASSSTGGTEAFF.

The genes are TRBV25-1 and TRBJ2-2; D is possibly TRBD2 (7 bases). The CDR3 is 18 amino acids. V was trimmed by 2 bases and J by 2 bases, leaving 18 bases between them. Germline values: CDR1 MGHDK, CDR2 SYGVNS. The chain's CDR3 is CASSEEVGRGHNTGELFF. The CDR3 nucleotides read TGTGCCAGCAGTGAAGAGGTGGGGAGGGGACATAACACCGGGGAGCTGTTTTTT.

V usage is TRBV19 and J usage is TRBJ1-1; 7 bases map to TRBD1. The V segment lost 3 bases and the J segment 4 bases; nucleotides outside the gene matches: 8. CDR3 size: 15 residues. Germline V gives CDR1 LNHDA, CDR2 SQIVND (reference sequence). In DNA, the CDR3 is TGTGCCAGTAGTATGCGGAGACAGGGTCGCACTGAAGCTTTCTTT. This sequence encodes CASSMRRQGRTEAFF.

This sequence joins TRBV6-5 and TRBJ2-7, with D maybe TRBD2 (5 bases). Deletions cut 3 bases from V and 6 bases from J, with 12 bases between. CDR1 and CDR2 from the germline V gene are MNHEY and SVGAGI. This CDR3 spans 13 amino acids. Here the CDR3 reads CASSYPAGGEQYF. CDR3 bases: TGTGCCAGCAGTTATCCCGCGGGTGGCGAGCAGTACTTC.

The gene calls are TRBV7-8 and TRBJ2-7; TRBD1 matches 12 bases. The CDR3 spans 15 residues. CDR1 and CDR2 from the germline V gene are SGHVS and FQNEAQ. V lost 3 bases and J lost 4; bases outside the gene matches: 4. The CDR3 is CASSLGTGGRYEQYF. In DNA form, the CDR3 reads TGTGCCAGCAGCTTGGGGACAGGGGGCAGATACGAGCAGTACTTC.

This clone has a single count. The chain recombines TRBV7-2 with TRBJ2-1; 8 nucleotides match TRBD2. The V gene's germline CDR1 is SGHTA and CDR2 FQGNSA. With 7 bases clipped from V and 7 bases from J, the junction kept 12 bases outside the gene matches. This CDR3 spans 15 amino acids. The CDR3, as DNA: TGTGCCAGCACTTTCGGGGGGGCATCTCGGAATGAGCAGTTCTTC. This gives the protein CASTFGGASRNEQFF.

The chain has TRBV4-2 and TRBJ1-3; tentative D call: TRBD1 (6 bases). With 1 base removed from V and 0 bases from J, the gap between germline ends came to 13 bases. Germline CDR1 reads LGHNA; CDR2 reads YNFKEQ. CDR3 length: 17 residues. CDR3 amino acids: CASSQVDRPSSGNTIYF. In nucleotides, the CDR3 is TGTGCCAGCAGCCAAGTCGACAGGCCCTCCTCTGGAAACACCATATATTTT.